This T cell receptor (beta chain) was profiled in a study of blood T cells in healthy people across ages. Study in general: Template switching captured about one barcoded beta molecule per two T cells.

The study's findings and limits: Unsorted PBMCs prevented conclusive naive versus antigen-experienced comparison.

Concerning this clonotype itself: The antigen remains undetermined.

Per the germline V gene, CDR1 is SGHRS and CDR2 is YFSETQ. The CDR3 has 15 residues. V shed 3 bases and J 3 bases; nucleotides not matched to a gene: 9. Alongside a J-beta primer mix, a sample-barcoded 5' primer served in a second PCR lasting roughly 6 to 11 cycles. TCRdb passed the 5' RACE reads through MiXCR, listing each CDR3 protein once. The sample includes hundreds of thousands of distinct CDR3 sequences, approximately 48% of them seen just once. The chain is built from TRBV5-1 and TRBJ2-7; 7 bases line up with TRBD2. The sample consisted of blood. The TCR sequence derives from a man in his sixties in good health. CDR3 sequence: CASSSHGGGNYEQYF. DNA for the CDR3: TGCGCCAGCAGCTCTCACGGGGGAGGGAACTACGAGCAGTACTTC.